This paragraph reports one T cell receptor beta chain. Its antigen target is currently unknown. Within one base of it there is no much larger clone, and no base qualities were kept. The time point label corresponds to: blood 2 weeks post-SBRT. The label giving this sample's treatment or condition can be read as: 15 Gy SBRT to primary tumor, nephrectomy 4 weeks later. Serial peripheral blood from radiation-treated patients was sampled at baseline, 2 weeks and 4 weeks after SBRT to track tumor-enriched clonotypes. All patients had renal cell carcinoma with clear cell pathology. The QIAamp DNA Blood Mini Kit (Qiagen) was used to prepare genomic DNA for TCR sequencing. Only samples passing all quality control checks were included in the analyses. This record comes from a study of radiation and T cells in renal cell carcinoma (dated by TCRdb to 2020 to 2022). For context, the study as a whole: The samples were obtained from a clinical trial, where primary renal cell carcinomas were treated with 15 Gy stereotactic body radiation therapy and then removed by nephrectomy 4 weeks afterward. A total of some 51 samples underwent TCR beta sequencing, made up of 25 or so tumors and about 27 peripheral blood samples. Across all 50 or so samples, 4,000,000 or so unique CDR3 nucleotide sequences, encoding around 2.4 million unique CDR3 amino acid sequences, were identified. Summary of the overall study and its limitations: Effects of radiation dose or scheduling on the TCR repertoire could not be addressed with the single-armed trial design. Changes in the blood repertoire were not tracked past 4 weeks after treatment. In blood, the top tumor clonotypes increased between baseline and 2 weeks post-radiation and then shrank by 4 weeks, which suggests that tumor-resident clones expanded only transiently. Because pretreatment tumor biopsies were not available, the baseline intratumoral presence of clonotypes could not be determined.

Taken from the germline V gene, the CDR1 and CDR2 loops are MGHRA and YSYEKL. Reading from cysteine to phenylalanine, the CDR3 counts 15 amino acids. Of the read, only the CDR3 DNA is kept; its 45 bases are in frame from base 1. V is cut by 3 bases and J by 8 bases, and the space between the germline ends is 19 bases. TCR beta libraries were generated from genomic DNA with the immunoSEQ kit, following the manufacturer's recommendations. Library preparation used a first multiplex PCR with proprietary primers, then a second PCR adding unique barcodes, with bead cleanups after each round. Each sample batch included a kit-provided positive control reaction and a negative control reaction. The final libraries were assessed on an Agilent 4200 TapeStation D1000 ScreenTape, pooled by volume, and quantified by qPCR. Sequencing was performed on an Illumina NextSeq500 using a MidOutput 150-cycle cartridge, with 156 Read1 cycles, 15 Index1 cycles, and the kit custom primers. The pooled library was loaded at about 0.93 pM with approximately 18% PhiX control spiked in. The study's processing was this. The vendor-processed data were analyzed in R, and a clonotype was defined as all T cells that share the same CDR3 nucleotide sequence. For clone abundance analyses, frequencies were normalized to the 10,000 most abundant clones in each sample. Public T cell clones, averaging fewer than five per sample, were removed before analysis. Tumor-enriched and baseline blood-enriched clonotypes were defined by at least a 32-fold difference in abundance between compartments. A beta-binomial differential abundance model was applied to find clonotypes that expanded or contracted between blood time points. Tumor-blood repertoire similarity was measured with the Baroni-Urbani and Buser coefficient, and group comparisons used two-tailed Wilcoxon tests in R. Imported from immuneACCESS, the table was reduced by TCRdb to in-frame sequences with V and J called. These copies leave out some clones; in studies compared against another copy, an unresolved V gene accounts for under half, and the cause of the remainder is not known. V and J calls plus clone size are reproduced from that table; the DNA served to infer D and trimming. The sample table records about 120,000 clones; around four fifths of these occur just once. In total, the top ten clones hold approximately 1.9% of the sample.

This chain is built from TRBV4-1 and TRBJ1-1, with the D gene call left open. The TCR was taken from a woman in her fifties or sixties with renal cell carcinoma. The material sequenced was blood, taken from a patient whose treatment included radiotherapy and nephrectomy. The base sequence is TGCGCCAGCAGCCAGGGAGGATACAGAGGTTCCGAAGCTTTCTTT. Its translation is CASSQGGYRGSEAFF.